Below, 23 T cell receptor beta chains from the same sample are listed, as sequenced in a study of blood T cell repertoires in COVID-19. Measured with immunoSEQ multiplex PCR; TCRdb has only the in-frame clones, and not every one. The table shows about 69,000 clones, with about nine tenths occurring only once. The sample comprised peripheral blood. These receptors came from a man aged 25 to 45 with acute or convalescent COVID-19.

CDR3 DNA sequence: TGTGCCACGGGACAGGGACTCTCTGAAGCTTTCTTT. It codes for CATGQGLSEAFF. This chain links TRBV10-3 with TRBJ1-1, with TRBD1 identical over 9 bases. The V segment lost 10 bases and the J segment 6 bases; nucleotides outside the gene matches: 6. Germline CDR1 and CDR2: ENHRY and SYGVKD. There are 12 residues in the CDR3.

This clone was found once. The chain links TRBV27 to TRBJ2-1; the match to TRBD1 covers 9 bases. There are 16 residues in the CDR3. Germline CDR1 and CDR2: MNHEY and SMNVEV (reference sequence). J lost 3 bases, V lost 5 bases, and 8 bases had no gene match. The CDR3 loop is CASSPSWTGDYNEQFF. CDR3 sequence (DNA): TGTGCCAGCAGTCCTTCCTGGACAGGGGACTACAATGAGCAGTTCTTC.

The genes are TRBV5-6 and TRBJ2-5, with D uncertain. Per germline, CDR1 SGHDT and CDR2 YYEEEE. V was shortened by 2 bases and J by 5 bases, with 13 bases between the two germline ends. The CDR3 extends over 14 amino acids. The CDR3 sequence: CASSFVSPGETQYF. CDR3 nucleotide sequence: TGTGCCAGCAGCTTTGTCTCGCCCGGGGAGACCCAGTACTTC.

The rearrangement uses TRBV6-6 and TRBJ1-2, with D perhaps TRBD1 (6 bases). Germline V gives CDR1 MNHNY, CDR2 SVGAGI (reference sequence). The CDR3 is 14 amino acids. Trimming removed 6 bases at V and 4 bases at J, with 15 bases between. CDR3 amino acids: CASSPAGAGYGYTF. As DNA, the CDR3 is TGTGCCAGCAGCCCCGCGGGGGCTGGCTATGGCTACACCTTC.

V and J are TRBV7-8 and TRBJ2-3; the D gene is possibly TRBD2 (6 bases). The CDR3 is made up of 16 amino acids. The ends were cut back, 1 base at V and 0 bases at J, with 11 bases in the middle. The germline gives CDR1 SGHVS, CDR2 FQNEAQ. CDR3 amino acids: CASSLVEGLSTDTQYF. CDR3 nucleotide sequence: TGTGCCAGCAGCTTAGTGGAGGGATTAAGCACAGATACGCAGTATTTT.

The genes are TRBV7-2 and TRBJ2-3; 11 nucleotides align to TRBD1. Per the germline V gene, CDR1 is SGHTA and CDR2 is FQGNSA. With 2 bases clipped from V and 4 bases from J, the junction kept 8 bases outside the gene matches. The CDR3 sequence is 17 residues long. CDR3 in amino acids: CASSLQAGQGAADTQYF. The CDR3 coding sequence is TGTGCCAGCAGCTTACAGGCAGGACAGGGGGCTGCAGATACGCAGTATTTT.

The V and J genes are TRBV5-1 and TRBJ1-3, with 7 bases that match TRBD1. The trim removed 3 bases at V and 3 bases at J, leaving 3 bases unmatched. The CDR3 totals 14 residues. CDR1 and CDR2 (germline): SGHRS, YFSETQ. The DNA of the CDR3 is TGCGCCAGCAGCTCGGGACAGAGTGGAAACACCATATATTTT. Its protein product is CASSSGQSGNTIYF.

The CDR3 reads CASSVWHNGYTF. CDR3 coding DNA: TGTGCCAGCAGTGTATGGCACAATGGCTACACCTTC. This chain joins TRBV2 and TRBJ1-2; D is undetermined. Trimming stripped 4 bases from V and 6 bases from J, with 9 bases between. Germline values: CDR1 SNHLY, CDR2 FYNNEI. The CDR3 spans 12 residues.

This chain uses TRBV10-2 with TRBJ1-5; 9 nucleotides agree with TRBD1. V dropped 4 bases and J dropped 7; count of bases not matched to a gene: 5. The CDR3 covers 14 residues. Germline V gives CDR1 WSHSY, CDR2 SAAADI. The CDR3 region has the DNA TGCGCCAGCAGTGCTACAGGGGGCAGGCAGCCCCAGCATTTT. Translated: CASSATGGRQPQHF.

The CDR3 loop is CAWSSLLPGQGLHEQYF. The CDR3 region has the DNA TGTGCCTGGTCCTCGCTCCTCCCGGGACAGGGTTTACACGAGCAGTACTTC. The chain is built from TRBV30 and TRBJ2-7; 9 positions agree with TRBD1. Germline CDR1 is GTSNPN and CDR2 is SVGIG (reference sequence). This CDR3 region has 17 residues. The J segment lost 5 bases and the V segment lost 5 bases, leaving 19 bases of the junction unmatched.

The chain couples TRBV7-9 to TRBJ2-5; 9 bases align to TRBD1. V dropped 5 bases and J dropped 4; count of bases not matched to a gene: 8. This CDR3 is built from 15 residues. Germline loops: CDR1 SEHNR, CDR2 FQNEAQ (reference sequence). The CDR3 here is CASSAYRGLAETQYF. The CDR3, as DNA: TGTGCCAGCAGCGCCTACAGGGGGCTGGCAGAGACCCAGTACTTC. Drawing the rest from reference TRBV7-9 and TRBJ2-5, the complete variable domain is DTGVSQNPRHKITKRGQNVTFRCDPISEHNRLYWYRQTLGQGPEFLTYFQNEAQLEKSRLLSDRFSAERPKGSFSTLEIQRTEQGDSAMYLCASSAYRGLAETQYFGPGTRLLVL.

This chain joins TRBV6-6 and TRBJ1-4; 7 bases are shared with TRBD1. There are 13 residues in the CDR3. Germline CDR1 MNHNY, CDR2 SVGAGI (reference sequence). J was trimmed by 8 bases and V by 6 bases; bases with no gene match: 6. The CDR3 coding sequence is TGTGCCAGCAGCGACAGGGTAGGCGAAAAACTGTTTTTT. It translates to CASSDRVGEKLFF.

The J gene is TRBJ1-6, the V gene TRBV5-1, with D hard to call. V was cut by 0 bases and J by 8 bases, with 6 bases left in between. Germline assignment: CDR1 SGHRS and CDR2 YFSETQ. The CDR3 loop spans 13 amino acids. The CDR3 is CASSLESYSPLHF. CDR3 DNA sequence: TGCGCCAGCAGCTTGGAATCATATTCACCCCTCCACTTT.

The CDR3 region is CASSLNRGSETQYF. The CDR3 coding sequence is TGTGCCAGCAGCTTAAACAGGGGATCAGAGACCCAGTACTTC. The chain uses TRBV5-4 and TRBJ2-5; 7 nucleotides line up with TRBD1. There are 14 residues in the CDR3. V gave up 2 bases and J gave up 4 bases; unmatched junction bases: 5. From germline, CDR1 is SGHNT and CDR2 YYREEE (reference sequence). Supplemented by reference TRBV5-4 and TRBJ2-5, the full variable domain reads ETGVTQSPTHLIKTRGQQVTLRCSSQSGHNTVSWYQQALGQGPQFIFQYYREEENGRGNFPPRFSGLQFPNYSSELNVNALELDDSALYLCASSLNRGSETQYFGPGTRLLVL.

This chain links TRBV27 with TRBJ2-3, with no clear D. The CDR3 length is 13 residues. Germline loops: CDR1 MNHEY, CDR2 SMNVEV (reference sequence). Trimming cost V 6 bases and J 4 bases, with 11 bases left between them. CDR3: CASSPTGSDTQYF. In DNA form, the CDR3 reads TGTGCCAGCAGCCCCACCGGGTCAGATACGCAGTATTTT.

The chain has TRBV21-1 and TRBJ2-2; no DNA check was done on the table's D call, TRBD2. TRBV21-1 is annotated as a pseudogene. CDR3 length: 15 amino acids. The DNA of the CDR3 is TGTGCCAGCAGCAAAAAGCGGGAGGGCACCGGGGAGCTGTTTTTT. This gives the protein CASSKKREGTGELFF.

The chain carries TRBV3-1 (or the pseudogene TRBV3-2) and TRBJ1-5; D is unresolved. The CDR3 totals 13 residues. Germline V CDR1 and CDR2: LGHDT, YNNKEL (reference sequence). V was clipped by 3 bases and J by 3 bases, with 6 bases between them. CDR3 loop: CASSQELNQPQHF. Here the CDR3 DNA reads TGTGCCAGCAGCCAGGAGCTCAATCAGCCCCAGCATTTT.

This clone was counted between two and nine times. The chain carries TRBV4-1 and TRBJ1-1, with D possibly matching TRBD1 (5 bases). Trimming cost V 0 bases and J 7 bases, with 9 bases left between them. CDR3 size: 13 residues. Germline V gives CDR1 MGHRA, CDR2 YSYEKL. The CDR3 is CASSQDRVSEAFF. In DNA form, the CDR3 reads TGCGCCAGCAGCCAAGACAGGGTAAGTGAAGCTTTCTTT.

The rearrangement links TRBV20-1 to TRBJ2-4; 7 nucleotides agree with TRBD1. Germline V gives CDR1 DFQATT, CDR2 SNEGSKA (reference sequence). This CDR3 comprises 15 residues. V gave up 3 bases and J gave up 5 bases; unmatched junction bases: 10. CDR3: CSASPGTDLENIQYF. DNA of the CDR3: TGCAGTGCTAGTCCCGGGACAGATTTAGAAAACATTCAGTACTTC.

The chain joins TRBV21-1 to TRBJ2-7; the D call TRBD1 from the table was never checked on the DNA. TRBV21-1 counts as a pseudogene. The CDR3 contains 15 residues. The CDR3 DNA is TGTGCCAGCAGCAAAGCGACGCAGGTCGGCTACGAGCAGTACTTC. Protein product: CASSKATQVGYEQYF.

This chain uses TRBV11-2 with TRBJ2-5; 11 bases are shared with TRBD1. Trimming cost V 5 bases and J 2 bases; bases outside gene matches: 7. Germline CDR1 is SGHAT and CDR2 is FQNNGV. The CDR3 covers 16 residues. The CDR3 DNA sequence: TGTGCCAGCAGCAAAGGGACAGGGGGGAAACAAGAGACCCAGTACTTC. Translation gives CASSKGTGGKQETQYF.

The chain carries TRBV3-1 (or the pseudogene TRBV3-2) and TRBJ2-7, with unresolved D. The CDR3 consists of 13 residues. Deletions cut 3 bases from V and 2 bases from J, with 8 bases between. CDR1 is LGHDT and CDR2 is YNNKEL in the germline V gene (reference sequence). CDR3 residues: CASSHSATYEQYF. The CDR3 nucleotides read TGTGCCAGCAGCCATTCAGCGACCTACGAGCAGTACTTC.

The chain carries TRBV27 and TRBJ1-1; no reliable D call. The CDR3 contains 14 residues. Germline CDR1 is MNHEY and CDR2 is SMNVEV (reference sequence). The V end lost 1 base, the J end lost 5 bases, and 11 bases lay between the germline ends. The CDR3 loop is CASSLFSRGTEAFF. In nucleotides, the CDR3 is TGTGCCAGCAGTTTATTCTCCCGGGGTACTGAAGCTTTCTTT.